In its sample, the clone carrying this T cell receptor (beta chain) was seen a few times. The target antigen is unknown. These data belong to a study of beta chain features in type 1 diabetes. Of the isolated RNA, all was reverse transcribed, and so the sequenced material was expressed TCRB transcripts. Naive, central memory and regulatory T cell samples yielded about 3.57 million reads on average. The data were produced by immunoSEQ multiplex PCR, yet TCRdb's version contains in-frame clones alone and is incomplete. Of under 850,000 clones in the sample, 13% were seen once. Germline V gene lookup returns CDR1 SQVTM and CDR2 ANQGSEA. The CDR3 contains 14 residues. Study-level points and caveats: When Type 1 diabetes patients were examined, their TCRB CDR3s proved moderately but significantly shorter in all four CD4+ subsets. Since sequencing was performed on cDNA, cells with high TCR expression could be over-represented.

This receptor was taken from a man between 18 and 35 years old with type 1 diabetes. V is TRBV29-1 and J is TRBJ2-1; a possible D gene is TRBD2 (5 bases). Sequences were obtained from naive CD4+ T cells from blood. The CDR3 sequence: CSAEARDSYNEQFF. Here the CDR3 DNA reads TGCAGTGCCGAGGCCCGGGACTCCTACAATGAGCAGTTCTTC.